These T cell receptor beta chains were read from a single sample in a study of CD8 T cells in ankylosing spondylitis. TCRdb ran MiXCR on the 5' RACE reads and lists one entry per CDR3 protein. Among some 140,000 distinct CDR3 sequences, 7% to 9% were seen once, and the ten largest hold approximately 7%. Specimen: synovial fluid, either unsorted or a sorted T cell fraction (not recorded which). Source of these receptors: a male donor with ankylosing spondylitis. The CDR3 runs from the conserved cysteine through the conserved F or W. Fields, in order: D gene, J gene, clone size, V gene, CDR3 DNA, CDR3 protein. A D gene is named only where the DNA matches it firmly. Expanded clones are given a class, and other clones once, few, many or no size at all.

>TRBD2|TRBJ2-1|many|TRBV12-3/TRBV12-4
TGTGCCAGCAGTTCCACTAGCGGAGGGCCTCACAATGAGCAGTTCTTC
CASSSTSGGPHNEQFF
>.|TRBJ2-3|many|TRBV7-2
TGTGCCAGCAGCCCCAGGGGGGCAGATACGCAGTATTTT
CASSPRGADTQYF
>.|TRBJ1-5|many|TRBV20-1
TGCAGTGCTAGAGAGGATGAAGATCAGCCCCAGCATTTT
CSAREDEDQPQHF
>TRBD1|TRBJ2-1|.|TRBV6-5
TGTGCCAGCAGTTCTCGACAGGGGCTGGTCAATGAGCAGTTCTTC
CASSSRQGLVNEQFF
>.|TRBJ1-3|many|TRBV9
TGTGCCAGCAGCGTAGGGAACACCATATATTTT
CASSVGNTIYF
>TRBD1|TRBJ2-7|.|TRBV6-5
TGTGCCAGCAGTTACCCGGCCGGGACAGGGGCCTACGAGCAGTACTTC
CASSYPAGTGAYEQYF
>TRBD1|TRBJ2-7|many|TRBV7-2
TGTGCCAGCAGCTCCCGACAGGGGTCCTACGAGCAGTACTTC
CASSSRQGSYEQYF
>TRBD2|TRBJ2-3|.|TRBV7-6
TGTGCCAGCAGCCCCTTAGCGGGGAAACGATATACGCAGTATTTT
CASSPLAGKRYTQYF
>.|TRBJ1-3|many|TRBV5-1
TGCGCCAGCAGCCCAGACGGGAACTCTGGAAACACCATATATTTT
CASSPDGNSGNTIYF
>.|TRBJ1-6|many|TRBV20-1
TGCAGTGCTAGCAGGGTCCCTCGAAATTCACCCCTCCACTTT
CSASRVPRNSPLHF
>.|TRBJ2-3|.|TRBV6-1
TGTGCCAGCAGACCGGGCCACACAGATACGCAGTATTTT
CASRPGHTDTQYF
>TRBD1|TRBJ1-5|.|TRBV28
TGTGCCAGCACCCAGGGGGCTGATCAGCCCCAGCATTTT
CASTQGADQPQHF
>.|TRBJ2-7|few|TRBV18
TGTGCCAGCTCACCACCCAGCAACTACGAGCAGTACTTC
CASSPPSNYEQYF
>.|TRBJ2-5|many|TRBV6-1
TGTGCCAGCCGGAGGCGGGTAGAAGAGATCCAGTACTTC
CASRRRVEEIQYF
>.|TRBJ2-5|.|TRBV5-1
TGCGCCAGCAGCTTGGATGGGACCGGCGAGACCCAGTACTTC
CASSLDGTGETQYF